This TCR beta chain comes out of a study of Graves' ophthalmopathy and Graves' hyperthyroidism. CDR1 MNHNS and CDR2 SASEGT come from the germline V gene. This CDR3 spans 14 amino acids. Excluded were patients with other autoimmune diseases, uncontrolled infections, pregnancy or lactation. Details on this clonotype: The antigen is unknown. At one boundary the junction diverges from the germline segment, which might be a read error.

Study conclusions and caveats: Discrimination between ophthalmopathy and stable hyperthyroidism by a 13-signature model showed about 89% sensitivity and about 80% specificity.

Amplification of the TCR beta CDR3 regions used RNA transcripts (as template). The authors performed first-round RT-PCR with HTBI primers and then a second-round multiplex PCR. Via MiXCR, TCRdb re-called the multiplex PCR reads, giving one row per CDR3 protein. The sample has hundreds of thousands of distinct CDR3 sequences, approximately 21% seen once; the top ten hold 2.5% to 3.5%. V usage is TRBV6-1 and J usage is TRBJ2-5, with TRBD2 matching 12 bases. Sequenced material: peripheral blood. The sequence came from a woman between 18 and 30 years old with stable Graves' hyperthyroidism. CDR3 bases: TGTGCCAGCAGTGCTAGCGGGAGGGGAGAGACCCAGTGCTTC. Its translation is CASSASGRGETQCF.